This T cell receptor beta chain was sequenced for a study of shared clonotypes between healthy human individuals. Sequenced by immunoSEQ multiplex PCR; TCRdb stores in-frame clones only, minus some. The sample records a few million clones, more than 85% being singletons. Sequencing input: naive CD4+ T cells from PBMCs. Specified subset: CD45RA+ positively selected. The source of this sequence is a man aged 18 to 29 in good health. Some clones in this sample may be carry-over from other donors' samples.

The chain's CDR3 is CASGNLGTQGQIQYF. DNA for the CDR3: TGTGCCAGCGGCAACCTGGGGACCCAAGGACAGATCCAGTACTTC. The chain links TRBV6-5 to TRBJ2-5; D may be TRBD1 (6 bases). Between the trimmed V and J ends, which lost 8 bases and 10 bases, there was a span of 26 bases. Germline V gene data show CDR1 as MNHEY and CDR2 as SVGAGI. The CDR3 sequence is 15 residues long.